Described below is a single T cell receptor beta chain sequence and its context. These data are taken from a study of blood T cell repertoires in COVID-19. Study at large: T cells, B-cell-depleted T cells, or PBMCs supplied cDNA or gDNA.

Germline loops: CDR1 SGHTA, CDR2 FQGNSA. The CDR3 covers 15 residues. The V end was cut by 4 bases, the J end by 5 bases, with 12 bases between. Original analysis: Scientists estimated how many nucleated cells there were by amplifying reference gene primers. Data came from immunoSEQ multiplex PCR; TCRdb stores just in-frame clones and leaves some out. V and J calls and clone size are as listed in that table; D and trimming were resolved from the DNA. Of 200,000 to 250,000 clones in the sample, roughly 81% were seen once. Sequenced sample: peripheral blood. The TCR was taken from a man aged 35 to 55 with acute or convalescent COVID-19. The chain recombines TRBV7-2 with TRBJ1-6; TRBD1 is a possible D gene (5 bases). The CDR3 DNA reads TGTGCCAGCAGCTGGACGGGGGAGGATAATTCACCCCTCCACTTT. It yields the protein CASSWTGEDNSPLHF.